The clone carrying this T cell receptor (beta chain) was recorded many times. Its antigen is undetermined. V lost 1 base and J lost 2, with 5 bases in between. Germline V CDR1 and CDR2: SGHRS, YFSETQ. This CDR3 is 13 amino acids long. This record comes from a study of T cells after yellow fever vaccination. Study at large: SMART-Seq v4 Ultra Low Input prepared the low-cell-number fractions. General study results and limits: CD4 and CD8 compartments shared a small share of clonotypes. Subsequent to the booster, the majority of primary-vaccination clones reappeared (around 96% CD4, about 90% CD8).

TCRdb fed the 5' RACE reads into MiXCR, producing one record per CDR3 protein. Of about 130,000 distinct CDR3 sequences detected, about 7% appear once; the ten largest clones hold around 2.3%. This specimen was CD4+ T cells sorted from PBMCs, taken less than 11 days after the first yellow fever vaccination. The genes are TRBV5-1 and TRBJ2-3; no clear D gene. This TCR was recovered from a man aged 18 to 30 who received the YFV17D yellow fever vaccine. The CDR3 loop reads CASSLFNTDTQYF. CDR3 sequence (DNA): TGCGCCAGCAGCTTGTTTAACACAGATACGCAGTATTTT.